The 28 T cell receptor beta chains presented below share a single source sample, sequenced in a study of T cell responses to AZD1222 COVID-19 vaccine. Profiled with immunoSEQ multiplex PCR; TCRdb holds only in-frame clones, not every one. The data contain 140,000 to 150,000 clones, just under 95% of them singletons. Specimen: peripheral blood, collected on day 0 of AZD1222 vaccination. The receptors come from an adult in good health.

The CDR3 DNA sequence: TGCGCCAGCAGTCCCGGGGGCGCGTTTGACGAGCAGTACTTC. Encoded protein: CASSPGGAFDEQYF. The chain links TRBV5-1 to TRBJ2-7; possibly TRBD1 or TRBD2 for D (6 bases each). The ends were cut back, 5 bases at V and 5 bases at J, with 17 bases in the middle. The CDR3 has 14 amino acids. The V gene's germline CDR1 is SGHRS and CDR2 YFSETQ.

This sequence joins TRBV21-1 and TRBJ2-1; the table's TRBD2 call for D was not verified on the DNA. TRBV21-1 is a pseudogene. This CDR3 has 15 amino acids. DNA for the CDR3: TGTGCCAGACCTTCAACTAGCGGTTCCTACAATGAGCAGTTCTTC. This sequence encodes CARPSTSGSYNEQFF.

The rearrangement joins TRBV10-3 to TRBJ2-7, with 10 positions matching TRBD1. The CDR3 loop spans 17 amino acids. After removal of 2 bases from V and 4 bases from J, the junction contained 11 bases not matched to a gene. CDR1 and CDR2 (germline): ENHRY, SYGVKD. The CDR3 region has the DNA TGTGCCATCAGTGAGGGGGGGACAGGGGACCGTGGGTACGAGCAGTACTTC. It translates to CAISEGGTGDRGYEQYF.

The sample holds a few counts of this clone. The rearrangement joins TRBV11-2 to TRBJ1-2; D is unclear. This CDR3 has 14 amino acids. The V and J ends lost 1 base and 8 bases respectively, with 14 bases between them. Germline V gene lookup returns CDR1 SGHAT and CDR2 FQNNGV. CDR3 sequence reads: CASSLGPQFLGYTF. As DNA, the CDR3 is TGTGCCAGCAGCTTAGGCCCACAGTTCCTGGGCTACACCTTC.

This sequence joins TRBV9 and TRBJ2-7, with D maybe TRBD2 (7 bases). CDR1 SGDLS and CDR2 YYNGEE come from the germline V gene. Trimming cost V 4 bases and J 7 bases, with 21 bases left between them. The CDR3 spans 15 residues. CDR3: CASSPAGGLVGEQYF. Here the CDR3 DNA reads TGTGCCAGCAGCCCGGCCGGGGGGCTGGTGGGTGAGCAGTACTTC.

The chain couples TRBV6-5 to TRBJ1-5; 10 nucleotides align to TRBD1. V shed 8 bases and J 6 bases; nucleotides not matched to a gene: 10. This CDR3 is 15 amino acids long. Germline CDR1 reads MNHEY; CDR2 reads SVGAGI. DNA of the CDR3: TGTGCCAGCGGGTTAGACAGGGGGCCCGGTCAGCCCCAGCATTTT. Encoded protein: CASGLDRGPGQPQHF.

CDR3 sequence reads: CASSSGTGVTGELFF. CDR3 nucleotide sequence: TGTGCCAGCAGCTCCGGGACAGGGGTCACCGGGGAGCTGTTTTTT. The chain is built from TRBV5-5 and TRBJ2-2; 10 nucleotides agree with TRBD1. The CDR3 totals 15 residues. The germline CDR1 and CDR2 sequences are SGHKS and YYEKEE (reference sequence). Trimming at V came to 3 bases and at J to 4 bases, leaving 3 bases not matched to a gene.

The chain joins TRBV15 to TRBJ1-3; TRBD1 is a possible D gene (5 bases). V was shortened by 5 bases and J by 0 bases, with 14 bases between the two germline ends. CDR3 length: 16 amino acids. Germline V gene lookup returns CDR1 LNHNV and CDR2 YYDKDF (reference sequence). CDR3 sequence: CATSATAEPSGNTIYF. The CDR3 bases are TGTGCCACCAGCGCGACAGCCGAGCCCTCTGGAAACACCATATATTTT.

The CDR3 region is CASSQGRQGKSNQPQHF. The CDR3 nucleotides read TGCGCCAGCAGCCAAGGTCGGCAGGGGAAGAGCAATCAGCCCCAGCATTTT. The chain uses TRBV4-1 and TRBJ1-5; possibly TRBD1 for D (6 bases). Trimming pared 1 base from V and 1 base from J, leaving 14 bases between. CDR1 is MGHRA and CDR2 is YSYEKL in the germline V gene. The CDR3 consists of 17 residues.

The chain has TRBV10-1 and TRBJ2-1, with 7 bases matching TRBD1. J gave up 4 bases and V 2 bases, and 5 bases lay outside the gene matches. The CDR3 has 15 residues. Per germline, CDR1 WNHNN and CDR2 SYGVQD (reference sequence). As DNA, the CDR3 is TGCGCCAGCAGTGAGGAACAGGGGATTTACAATGAGCAGTTCTTC. Protein sequence: CASSEEQGIYNEQFF.

The gene calls are TRBV6-4 and TRBJ2-3; TRBD2 matches 9 bases. The V gene's germline CDR1 is MRHNA and CDR2 SNTAGT. Trimming cost V 5 bases and J 3 bases; bases outside gene matches: 9. CDR3 size: 16 residues. The CDR3 sequence is CASSTTHAGGTDTQYF. For the CDR3, the DNA is TGTGCCAGCAGTACCACCCATGCGGGAGGGACAGATACGCAGTATTTT.

The CDR3 DNA reads as TGCGCCAGCAGTGGCACAGAAGAGACCCAGTACTTC. Protein product: CASSGTEETQYF. The chain carries TRBV10-1 and TRBJ2-5; no firm D call. Germline V gene data show CDR1 as WNHNN and CDR2 as SYGVQD (reference sequence). The CDR3 has 12 amino acids. The V and J ends lost 4 bases and 3 bases respectively, with 6 bases between them.

The chain recombines TRBV9 with TRBJ2-6, with TRBD1 matching 9 bases. Germline-derived CDR1 and CDR2 are SGDLS and YYNGEE. The length of the CDR3 is 17 residues. V shed 2 bases and J 1 base; nucleotides not matched to a gene: 4. CDR3 in DNA: TGTGCCAGCAGCGTCGGGACAGGGAAATCTGGGGCCAACGTCCTGACTTTC. Amino acid sequence: CASSVGTGKSGANVLTF.

DNA of the CDR3: TGTGCCAGCAGCTTAGCGCGACTAGCGGTCAACACCGGGGAGCTGTTTTTT. Protein product: CASSLARLAVNTGELFF. The J gene is TRBJ2-2, the V gene TRBV7-9; 9 bases line up with TRBD2. The CDR3 has 17 amino acids. V lost 0 bases, J lost 2 bases, and 4 bases stayed unmatched. From germline, CDR1 is SEHNR and CDR2 FQNEAQ (reference sequence). The whole variable domain, remainder taken from reference TRBV7-9 and TRBJ2-2, is DTGVSQNPRHKITKRGQNVTFRCDPISEHNRLYWYRQTLGQGPEFLTYFQNEAQLEKSRLLSDRFSAERPKGSFSTLEIQRTEQGDSAMYLCASSLARLAVNTGELFFGEGSRLTVL.

The chain employs TRBV19 and TRBJ2-5; 9 bases are shared with TRBD1. V trimming: 6 bases; J trimming: 2 bases; junction bases outside the gene matches: 7. The CDR3 spans 15 residues. The germline gives CDR1 LNHDA, CDR2 SQIVND (reference sequence). CDR3 residues: CASSLQGTGQETQYF. DNA of the CDR3: TGTGCCAGTAGCCTGCAAGGGACAGGGCAAGAGACCCAGTACTTC.

V usage is TRBV18 and J usage is TRBJ2-3, with 8 nucleotides matching TRBD1. The CDR3 has 14 amino acids. V shed 3 bases and J 2 bases; nucleotides not matched to a gene: 1. Looked up from germline, CDR1 is KGHSH and CDR2 is LQKENI. Here the CDR3 reads CASSPTGVTDTQYF. CDR3 DNA: TGTGCCAGCTCACCGACAGGGGTCACAGATACGCAGTATTTT.

The rearrangement uses TRBV5-1 and TRBJ2-1, with D possibly matching TRBD1 (7 bases). Germline V gene data show CDR1 as SGHRS and CDR2 as YFSETQ. The CDR3 has 13 amino acids. Trimming removed 4 bases at V and 8 bases at J, with 13 bases between. The CDR3 nucleotides are TGCGCCAGCAGCCCCAGGGGGGTGGATGAGCAGTTCTTC. It specifies CASSPRGVDEQFF.

This chain links TRBV10-3 with TRBJ1-4, with a weak D call TRBD1 (5 bases). Trimming stripped 3 bases from V and 8 bases from J, with 13 bases between. The CDR3 spans 14 residues. Looked up from germline, CDR1 is ENHRY and CDR2 is SYGVKD. DNA for the CDR3: TGTGCCATCAGTGAAAGTCAGGGTAGGGAAAAACTGTTTTTT. This encodes CAISESQGREKLFF.

V and J are TRBV10-3 and TRBJ1-2; TRBD1 matches at 8 bases. The V gene's germline CDR1 is ENHRY and CDR2 SYGVKD. Trimming removed 6 bases from V and 2 bases from J; junction bases left unmatched: 5. The CDR3 totals 14 residues. The CDR3 reads CAIRDRVGNYGYTF. Written as DNA, the CDR3 is TGTGCCATCAGGGACAGGGTCGGAAACTATGGCTACACCTTC.

This chain uses TRBV3-1 (or the pseudogene TRBV3-2) with TRBJ2-2; possibly TRBD1 for D (6 bases). With 4 bases removed from V and 5 bases from J, the gap between germline ends came to 11 bases. The germline V gene encodes CDR1 LGHDT and CDR2 YNNKEL (reference sequence). This CDR3 has 14 amino acids. CDR3 in amino acids: CASSRSRGTGELFF. The DNA of the CDR3 is TGTGCCAGCAGCCGGAGTAGGGGGACCGGGGAGCTGTTTTTT.

Worth noting for this clone: The junction differs from germline at one of its ends, possibly a read error. This chain joins TRBV10-3 and TRBJ2-7; 10 bases align to TRBD2. Germline CDR1 and CDR2: ENHRY and SYGVKD. There are 11 residues in the CDR3. The CDR3 bases are TGTGCCCCCCAGGAGGGGACTAGCGTACTCTTC. Its protein is CAPQEGTSVLF.

The chain joins TRBV11-2 to TRBJ1-1, with D unclear. Trimming removed 3 bases at V and 0 bases at J, with 5 bases between. The CDR3 is made up of 13 amino acids. Germline loops: CDR1 SGHAT, CDR2 FQNNGV. In DNA, the CDR3 is TGTGCCAGCAGCTTCAGCTTGAACACTGAAGCTTTCTTT. Protein sequence: CASSFSLNTEAFF.

The chain uses TRBV28 and TRBJ1-2, with TRBD1 as a possible D gene (5 bases). Germline lookup yields CDR1 MDHEN and CDR2 SYDVKM. Trimming removed 3 bases from V and 12 bases from J, with 14 bases in between. The CDR3 contains 12 residues. The CDR3 protein is CASSFKFKGDTF. The CDR3, as DNA: TGTGCCAGCAGTTTTAAGTTCAAAGGGGACACCTTC.

The chain is built from TRBV6-1 and TRBJ2-5; TRBD2 might be the D (6 bases). The CDR3 is made up of 13 amino acids. Trimming shortened V by 3 bases and J by 11 bases, and 16 bases separated the two germline ends. The germline V gene has CDR1 MNHNS and CDR2 SASEGT. The CDR3 protein is CASSETSPSSQYF. CDR3 in DNA: TGTGCCAGCAGTGAGACTAGTCCCTCGAGTCAGTACTTC.

The chain couples TRBV12-2 to TRBJ2-5; TRBD2 was called by the table and not checked on the DNA. TRBV12-2 represents a pseudogene. The length of the CDR3 is 19 residues. This CDR3 is CASRLSPPRSGREVETQYF. In DNA, the CDR3 is TGTGCAAGTCGCTTATCCCCCCCCAGGAGCGGGAGGGAGGTGGAGACCCAGTACTTC.

The V and J genes are TRBV5-1 and TRBJ2-5; D may be TRBD1 or TRBD2 (5 bases each). CDR3 size: 16 residues. Trimming removed 0 bases from V and 9 bases from J, with 21 bases in between. CDR1 is SGHRS and CDR2 is YFSETQ in the germline V gene. CDR3 nucleotides: TGCGCCAGCAGCTTGGCCTCGGGACGCGTGGTGGAGGCCCAGTACTTC. This gives the protein CASSLASGRVVEAQYF.

Only a few counts were recorded for this clone. The J gene is TRBJ1-2, the V gene TRBV6-2 or TRBV6-3; D ambiguous. Germline V lookup: CDR1 MNHEY, CDR2 SVGEGT. This CDR3 spans 14 amino acids. The V and J ends lost 3 bases and 7 bases respectively, with 15 bases between them. For the CDR3, the DNA is TGTGCCAGCAGTTATAGCGCGGCCGCGAGTGGCTACACCTTC. Translated: CASSYSAAASGYTF.

This chain links TRBV5-1 with TRBJ1-1; D is perhaps TRBD1 (6 bases). The CDR3 consists of 14 residues. The ends were cut back, 1 base at V and 3 bases at J, with 10 bases in the middle. Germline V gene sequence: CDR1 SGHRS, CDR2 YFSETQ. This CDR3 is CASSLNRADTEAFF. The CDR3 DNA reads as TGCGCCAGCAGCTTGAACAGGGCGGACACTGAAGCTTTCTTT.